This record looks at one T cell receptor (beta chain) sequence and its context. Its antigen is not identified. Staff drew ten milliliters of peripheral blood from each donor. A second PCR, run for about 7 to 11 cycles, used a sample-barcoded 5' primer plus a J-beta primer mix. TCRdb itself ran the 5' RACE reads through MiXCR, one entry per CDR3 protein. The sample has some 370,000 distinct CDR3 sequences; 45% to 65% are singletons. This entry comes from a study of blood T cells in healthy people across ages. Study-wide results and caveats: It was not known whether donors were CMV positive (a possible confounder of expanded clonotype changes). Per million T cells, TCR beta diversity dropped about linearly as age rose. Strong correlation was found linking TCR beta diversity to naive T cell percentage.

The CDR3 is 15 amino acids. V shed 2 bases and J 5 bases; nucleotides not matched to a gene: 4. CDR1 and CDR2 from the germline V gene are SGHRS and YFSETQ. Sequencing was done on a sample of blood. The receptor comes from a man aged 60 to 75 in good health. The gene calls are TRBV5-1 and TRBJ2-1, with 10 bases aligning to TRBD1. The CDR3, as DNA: TGCGCCAGCAGCTTAGACGGGACAGGGGACAATGAGCAGTTCTTC. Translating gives CASSLDGTGDNEQFF.